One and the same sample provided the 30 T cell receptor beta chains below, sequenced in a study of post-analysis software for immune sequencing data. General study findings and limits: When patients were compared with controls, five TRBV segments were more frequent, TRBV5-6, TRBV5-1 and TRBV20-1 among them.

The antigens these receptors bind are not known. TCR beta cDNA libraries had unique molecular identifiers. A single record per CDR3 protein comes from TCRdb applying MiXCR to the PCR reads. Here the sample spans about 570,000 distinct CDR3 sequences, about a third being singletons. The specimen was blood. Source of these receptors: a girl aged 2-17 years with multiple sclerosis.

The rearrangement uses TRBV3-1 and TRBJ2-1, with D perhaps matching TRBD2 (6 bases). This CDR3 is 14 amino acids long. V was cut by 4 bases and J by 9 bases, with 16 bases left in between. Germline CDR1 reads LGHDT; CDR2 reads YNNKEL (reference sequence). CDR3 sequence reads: CASSLLARVGEQFF. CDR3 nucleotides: TGTGCCAGCAGCCTCCTAGCGAGGGTGGGTGAGCAGTTCTTC.

The CDR3 DNA reads as TGTGCCAGCAGTTTGACTAGCGGGGGCACCGGGGAGCTGTTTTTT. It is translated as CASSLTSGGTGELFF. This chain joins TRBV6-2 or TRBV6-3 and TRBJ2-2; TRBD2 matches 12 bases. Germline assignment: CDR1 MNHEY and CDR2 SVGEGT. Unmatched junction bases numbered 1, after V lost 4 bases and J lost 4 bases. This CDR3 is built from 15 residues.

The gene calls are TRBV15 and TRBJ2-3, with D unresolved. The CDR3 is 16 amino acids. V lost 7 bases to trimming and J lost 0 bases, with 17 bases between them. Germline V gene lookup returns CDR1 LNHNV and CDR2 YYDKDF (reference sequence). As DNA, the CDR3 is TGTGCCACCACCGCCAACCGGGTAGCTAGCACAGATACGCAGTATTTT. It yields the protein CATTANRVASTDTQYF.

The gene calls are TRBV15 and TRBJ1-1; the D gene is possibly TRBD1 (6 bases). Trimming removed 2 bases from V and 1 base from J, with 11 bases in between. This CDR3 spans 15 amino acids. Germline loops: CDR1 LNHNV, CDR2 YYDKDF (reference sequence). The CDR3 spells CATSRTDRTNTEAFF. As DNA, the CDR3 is TGTGCCACCAGCAGAACGGACAGAACGAACACTGAAGCTTTCTTT.

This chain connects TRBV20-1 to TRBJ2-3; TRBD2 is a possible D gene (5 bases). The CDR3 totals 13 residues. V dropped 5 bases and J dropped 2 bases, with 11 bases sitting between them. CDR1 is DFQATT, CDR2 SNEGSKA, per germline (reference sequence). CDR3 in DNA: TGCAGTGCTTCACCGGGGTACACAGATACGCAGTATTTT. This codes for CSASPGYTDTQYF.

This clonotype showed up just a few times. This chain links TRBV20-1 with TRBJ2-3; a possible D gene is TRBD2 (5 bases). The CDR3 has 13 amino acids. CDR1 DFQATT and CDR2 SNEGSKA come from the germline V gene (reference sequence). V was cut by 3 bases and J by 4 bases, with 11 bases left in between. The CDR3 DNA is TGCAGTGCTAGTCTAGGGCGGGCAGATACGCAGTATTTT. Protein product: CSASLGRADTQYF.

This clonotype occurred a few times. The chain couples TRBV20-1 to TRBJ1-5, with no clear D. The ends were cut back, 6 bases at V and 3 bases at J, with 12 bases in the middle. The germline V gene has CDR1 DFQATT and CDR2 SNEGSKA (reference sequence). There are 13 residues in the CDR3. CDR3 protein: CSATRDPNQPQHF. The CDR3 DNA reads TGCAGTGCCACTCGGGATCCCAATCAGCCCCAGCATTTT.

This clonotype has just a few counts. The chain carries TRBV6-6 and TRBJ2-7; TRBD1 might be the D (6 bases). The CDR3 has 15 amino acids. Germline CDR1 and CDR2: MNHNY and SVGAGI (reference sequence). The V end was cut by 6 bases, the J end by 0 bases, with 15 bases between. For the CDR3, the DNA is TGTGCCAGCAGCCTGCAGGGGCCTAGCTCCTACGAGCAGTACTTC. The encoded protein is CASSLQGPSSYEQYF.

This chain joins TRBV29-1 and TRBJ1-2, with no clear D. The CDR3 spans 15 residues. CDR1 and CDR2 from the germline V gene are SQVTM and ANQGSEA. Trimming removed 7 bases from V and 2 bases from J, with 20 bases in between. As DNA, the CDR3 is TGCAGCGCCCCCGGGCCCCCCAAGAAGAACTATGGCTACACCTTC. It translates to CSAPGPPKKNYGYTF.

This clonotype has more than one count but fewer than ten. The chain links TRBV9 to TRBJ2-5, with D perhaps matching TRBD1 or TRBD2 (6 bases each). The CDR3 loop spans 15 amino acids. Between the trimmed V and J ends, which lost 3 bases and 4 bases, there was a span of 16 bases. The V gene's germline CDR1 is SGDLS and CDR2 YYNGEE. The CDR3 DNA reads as TGTGCCAGCAGCGAGGATTGGGGGGCCGGAGAGACCCAGTACTTC. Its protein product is CASSEDWGAGETQYF.

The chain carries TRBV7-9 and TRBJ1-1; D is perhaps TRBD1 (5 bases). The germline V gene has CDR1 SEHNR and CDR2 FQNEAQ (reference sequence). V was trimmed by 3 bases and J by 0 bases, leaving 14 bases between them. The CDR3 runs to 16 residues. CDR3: CASSFWGNAVNTEAFF. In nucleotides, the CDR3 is TGTGCCAGCAGCTTCTGGGGGAATGCGGTGAACACTGAAGCTTTCTTT. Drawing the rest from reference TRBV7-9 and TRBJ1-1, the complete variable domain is DTGVSQNPRHKITKRGQNVTFRCDPISEHNRLYWYRQTLGQGPEFLTYFQNEAQLEKSRLLSDRFSAERPKGSFSTLEIQRTEQGDSAMYLCASSFWGNAVNTEAFFGQGTRLTVV.

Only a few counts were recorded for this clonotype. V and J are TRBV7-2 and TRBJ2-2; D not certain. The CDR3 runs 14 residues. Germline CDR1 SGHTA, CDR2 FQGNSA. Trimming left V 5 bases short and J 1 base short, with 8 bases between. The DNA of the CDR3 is TGTGCCAGCAGCAAGATCCGGAACACCGGGGAGCTGTTTTTT. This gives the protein CASSKIRNTGELFF. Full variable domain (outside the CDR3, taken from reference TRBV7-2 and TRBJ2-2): GAGVSQSPSNKVTEKGKDVELRCDPISGHTALYWYRQSLGQGLEFLIYFQGNSAPDKSGLPSDRFSAERTGGSVSTLTIQRTQQEDSAVYLCASSKIRNTGELFFGEGSRLTVL.

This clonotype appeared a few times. CDR3 in amino acids: CASSLRSETDTQYF. The CDR3 DNA is TGTGCCAGCAGCTTGCGTTCTGAGACAGATACGCAGTATTTT. The V and J genes are TRBV5-5 and TRBJ2-3; D gene ambiguous. The CDR3 covers 14 residues. V lost 1 base and J 3 bases, leaving 9 bases between the germline ends. CDR1 and CDR2 (germline): SGHKS, YYEKEE (reference sequence).

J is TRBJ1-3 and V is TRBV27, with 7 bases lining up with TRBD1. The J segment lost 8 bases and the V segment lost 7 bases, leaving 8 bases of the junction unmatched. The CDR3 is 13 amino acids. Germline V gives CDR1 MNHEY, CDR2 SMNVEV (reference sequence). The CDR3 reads CASIDRVADTIYF. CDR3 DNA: TGTGCCAGCATCGACAGGGTTGCGGACACCATATATTTT.

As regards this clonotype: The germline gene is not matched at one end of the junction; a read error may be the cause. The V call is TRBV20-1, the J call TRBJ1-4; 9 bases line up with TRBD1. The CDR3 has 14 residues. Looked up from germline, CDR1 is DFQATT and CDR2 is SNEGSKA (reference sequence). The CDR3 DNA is TGCAATGCTAGACAGGGGGCAACTAATGAAAAACTGTTTTTT. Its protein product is CNARQGATNEKLFF.

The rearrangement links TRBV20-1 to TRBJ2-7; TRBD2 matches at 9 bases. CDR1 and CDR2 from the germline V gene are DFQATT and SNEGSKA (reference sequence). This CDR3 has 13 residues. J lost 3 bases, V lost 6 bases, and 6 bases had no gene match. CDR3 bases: TGCAGTGCGGATAGCGGGGGATTCTACGAGCAGTACTTC. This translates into CSADSGGFYEQYF.

The CDR3 sequence is CSAIDTFQETQYF. The CDR3 DNA reads as TGCAGTGCAATCGACACCTTCCAAGAGACCCAGTACTTC. The chain links TRBV20-1 to TRBJ2-5; no clear D. V lost 6 bases to trimming and J lost 1 base, with 12 bases between them. The CDR3 contains 13 residues. Germline loops: CDR1 DFQATT, CDR2 SNEGSKA (reference sequence).

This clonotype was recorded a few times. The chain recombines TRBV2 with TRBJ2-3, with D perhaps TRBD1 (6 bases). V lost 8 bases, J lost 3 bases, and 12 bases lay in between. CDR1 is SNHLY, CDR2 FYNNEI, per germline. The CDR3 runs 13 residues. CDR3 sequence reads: CASGRGETDTQYF. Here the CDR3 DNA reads TGTGCCAGCGGCAGGGGAGAAACAGATACGCAGTATTTT.

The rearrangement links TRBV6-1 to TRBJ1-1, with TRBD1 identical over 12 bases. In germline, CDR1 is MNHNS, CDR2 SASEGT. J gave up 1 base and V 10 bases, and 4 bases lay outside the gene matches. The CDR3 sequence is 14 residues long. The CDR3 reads CANRDRGPNTEAFF. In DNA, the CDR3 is TGTGCCAACCGGGACAGGGGGCCGAACACTGAAGCTTTCTTT.

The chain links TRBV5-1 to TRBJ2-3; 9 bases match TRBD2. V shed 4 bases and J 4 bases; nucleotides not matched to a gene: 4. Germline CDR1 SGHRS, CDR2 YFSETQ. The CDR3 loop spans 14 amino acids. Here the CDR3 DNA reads TGCGCCAGCAGCACCGCTAGCGGGGCAGATACGCAGTATTTT. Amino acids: CASSTASGADTQYF.

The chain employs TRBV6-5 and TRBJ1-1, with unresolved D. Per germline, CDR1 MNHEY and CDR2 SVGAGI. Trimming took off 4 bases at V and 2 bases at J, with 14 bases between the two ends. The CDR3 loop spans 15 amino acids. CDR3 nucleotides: TGTGCCAGCAGTTGCGGAGCAGCCTCAAACACTGAAGCTTTCTTT. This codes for CASSCGAASNTEAFF.

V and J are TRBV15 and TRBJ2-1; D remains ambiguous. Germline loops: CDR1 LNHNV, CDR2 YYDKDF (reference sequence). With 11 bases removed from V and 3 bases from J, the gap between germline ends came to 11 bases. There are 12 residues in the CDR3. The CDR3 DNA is TGTGCCGCACTGAACAGCTACAATGAGCAGTTCTTC. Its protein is CAALNSYNEQFF.

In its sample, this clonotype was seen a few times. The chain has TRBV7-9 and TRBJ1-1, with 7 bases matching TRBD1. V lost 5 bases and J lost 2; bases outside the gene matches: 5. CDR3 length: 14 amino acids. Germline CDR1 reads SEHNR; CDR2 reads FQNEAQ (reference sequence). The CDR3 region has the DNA TGTGCCAGCAGCGTTACAGGGGCCAACACTGAAGCTTTCTTT. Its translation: CASSVTGANTEAFF. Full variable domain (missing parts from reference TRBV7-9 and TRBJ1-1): DTGVSQNPRHKITKRGQNVTFRCDPISEHNRLYWYRQTLGQGPEFLTYFQNEAQLEKSRLLSDRFSAERPKGSFSTLEIQRTEQGDSAMYLCASSVTGANTEAFFGQGTRLTVV.

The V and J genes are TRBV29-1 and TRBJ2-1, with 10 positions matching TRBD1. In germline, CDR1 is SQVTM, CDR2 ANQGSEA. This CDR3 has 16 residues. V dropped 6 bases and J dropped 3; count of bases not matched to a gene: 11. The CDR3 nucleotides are TGCAGCGTCGACACACGACAGGGGGCGAGCTACAATGAGCAGTTCTTC. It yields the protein CSVDTRQGASYNEQFF.

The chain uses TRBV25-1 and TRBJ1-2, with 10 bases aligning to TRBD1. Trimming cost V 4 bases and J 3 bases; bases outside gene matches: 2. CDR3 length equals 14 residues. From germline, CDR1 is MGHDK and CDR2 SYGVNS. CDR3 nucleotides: TGTGCCAGCAGTGGGGGGACAGGGGACTATGGCTACACCTTC. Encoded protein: CASSGGTGDYGYTF.

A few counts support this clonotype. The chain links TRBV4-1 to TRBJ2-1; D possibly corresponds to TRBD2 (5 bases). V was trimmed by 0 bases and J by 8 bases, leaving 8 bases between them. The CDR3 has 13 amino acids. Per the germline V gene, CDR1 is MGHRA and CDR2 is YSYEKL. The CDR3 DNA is TGCGCCAGCAGCCAAGATGCGGGTTATGAGCAGTTCTTC. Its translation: CASSQDAGYEQFF.

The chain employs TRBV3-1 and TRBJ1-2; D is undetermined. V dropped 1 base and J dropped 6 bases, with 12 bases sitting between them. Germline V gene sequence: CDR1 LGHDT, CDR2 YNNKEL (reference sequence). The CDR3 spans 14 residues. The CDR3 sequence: CASSQGIGIHGYTF. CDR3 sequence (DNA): TGTGCCAGCAGCCAAGGGATAGGGATCCATGGCTACACCTTC.

The CDR3 DNA is TGCGCCAGCAGCTTACACGCCCGAGAGCAGAACACCGGGGAGCTGTTTTTT. The encoded protein is CASSLHAREQNTGELFF. The V and J genes are TRBV5-1 and TRBJ2-2, with D hard to call. The CDR3 runs to 17 residues. Trimming shortened V by 2 bases and J by 1 base, and 15 bases separated the two germline ends. Germline V gene sequence: CDR1 SGHRS, CDR2 YFSETQ.

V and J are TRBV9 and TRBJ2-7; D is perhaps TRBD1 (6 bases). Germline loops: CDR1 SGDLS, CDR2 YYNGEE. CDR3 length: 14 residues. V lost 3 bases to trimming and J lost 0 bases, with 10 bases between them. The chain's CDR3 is CASSETGSSYEQYF. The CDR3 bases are TGTGCCAGCAGCGAAACAGGGAGCTCCTACGAGCAGTACTTC.

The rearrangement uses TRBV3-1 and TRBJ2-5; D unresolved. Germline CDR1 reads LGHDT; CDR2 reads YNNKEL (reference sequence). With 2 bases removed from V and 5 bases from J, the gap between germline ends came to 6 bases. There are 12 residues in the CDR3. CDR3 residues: CASSQQYETQYF. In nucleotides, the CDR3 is TGTGCCAGCAGCCAACAATACGAGACCCAGTACTTC.